Each of the 4 T cell receptor beta chains below was sequenced from the same sample in a study of human T cells and chemical hapten exposure. TCRdb used MiXCR to reprocess the RACE reads, holding one entry per CDR3 protein. The table shows over 300,000 distinct CDR3 sequences, with roughly 5.3% occurring only once. Documented time point: pre-sensitization, week 0. Treatment in this sample: therapeutic diphenylcyclopropenone sensitization with weekly scalp DPC. Sequencing used whole blood, obtained in connection with sensitization to the hapten diphenylcyclopropenone (DPC). The receptors shown here come from a woman aged 45-59 years with alopecia areata. Some clones in this sample may be carry-over from other donors' samples.

This clonotype was seen ten or more times. The rearrangement uses TRBV9 and TRBJ1-2, with D perhaps matching TRBD1 (6 bases). The length of the CDR3 is 14 residues. CDR1 and CDR2 from the germline V gene are SGDLS and YYNGEE. With 0 bases removed from V and 8 bases from J, the gap between germline ends came to 14 bases. Written as DNA, the CDR3 is TGTGCCAGCAGCGTAGGGCGCAGGGGTAGCGGCTACACCTTC. Encoded protein: CASSVGRRGSGYTF.

A word on this clonotype: One end of the junction fails to match germline, which may point to a read error. V is TRBV27 and J is TRBJ2-3; perhaps TRBD2 as D (5 bases). Germline-derived CDR1 and CDR2 are MNHEY and SMNVEV (reference sequence). The CDR3 extends over 14 amino acids. The CDR3 coding sequence is TGTGCCAGCAGTCCCATTGGAGGTAAAGATACGCTGTATTTT. Its translation: CASSPIGGKDTLYF.

This clonotype was detected only a few times. The chain employs TRBV3-1 and TRBJ2-7; TRBD2 might be the D (6 bases). V lost 2 bases to trimming and J lost 6 bases, with 17 bases between them. Germline V gene data show CDR1 as LGHDT and CDR2 as YNNKEL (reference sequence). The CDR3 is 15 residues long. The CDR3 sequence is CASSQTHGRPGEQYF. CDR3 sequence (DNA): TGTGCCAGCAGCCAAACACATGGGAGGCCCGGCGAGCAGTACTTC.

This clonotype has at least ten counts. V and J are TRBV29-1 and TRBJ2-2; D not certain. Germline V gene data show CDR1 as SQVTM and CDR2 as ANQGSEA. The CDR3 has 12 residues. V lost 3 bases to trimming and J lost 4 bases, with 6 bases between them. Here the CDR3 reads CSVDSGTGELFF. The CDR3 region has the DNA TGCAGCGTTGACTCCGGCACCGGGGAGCTGTTTTTT.